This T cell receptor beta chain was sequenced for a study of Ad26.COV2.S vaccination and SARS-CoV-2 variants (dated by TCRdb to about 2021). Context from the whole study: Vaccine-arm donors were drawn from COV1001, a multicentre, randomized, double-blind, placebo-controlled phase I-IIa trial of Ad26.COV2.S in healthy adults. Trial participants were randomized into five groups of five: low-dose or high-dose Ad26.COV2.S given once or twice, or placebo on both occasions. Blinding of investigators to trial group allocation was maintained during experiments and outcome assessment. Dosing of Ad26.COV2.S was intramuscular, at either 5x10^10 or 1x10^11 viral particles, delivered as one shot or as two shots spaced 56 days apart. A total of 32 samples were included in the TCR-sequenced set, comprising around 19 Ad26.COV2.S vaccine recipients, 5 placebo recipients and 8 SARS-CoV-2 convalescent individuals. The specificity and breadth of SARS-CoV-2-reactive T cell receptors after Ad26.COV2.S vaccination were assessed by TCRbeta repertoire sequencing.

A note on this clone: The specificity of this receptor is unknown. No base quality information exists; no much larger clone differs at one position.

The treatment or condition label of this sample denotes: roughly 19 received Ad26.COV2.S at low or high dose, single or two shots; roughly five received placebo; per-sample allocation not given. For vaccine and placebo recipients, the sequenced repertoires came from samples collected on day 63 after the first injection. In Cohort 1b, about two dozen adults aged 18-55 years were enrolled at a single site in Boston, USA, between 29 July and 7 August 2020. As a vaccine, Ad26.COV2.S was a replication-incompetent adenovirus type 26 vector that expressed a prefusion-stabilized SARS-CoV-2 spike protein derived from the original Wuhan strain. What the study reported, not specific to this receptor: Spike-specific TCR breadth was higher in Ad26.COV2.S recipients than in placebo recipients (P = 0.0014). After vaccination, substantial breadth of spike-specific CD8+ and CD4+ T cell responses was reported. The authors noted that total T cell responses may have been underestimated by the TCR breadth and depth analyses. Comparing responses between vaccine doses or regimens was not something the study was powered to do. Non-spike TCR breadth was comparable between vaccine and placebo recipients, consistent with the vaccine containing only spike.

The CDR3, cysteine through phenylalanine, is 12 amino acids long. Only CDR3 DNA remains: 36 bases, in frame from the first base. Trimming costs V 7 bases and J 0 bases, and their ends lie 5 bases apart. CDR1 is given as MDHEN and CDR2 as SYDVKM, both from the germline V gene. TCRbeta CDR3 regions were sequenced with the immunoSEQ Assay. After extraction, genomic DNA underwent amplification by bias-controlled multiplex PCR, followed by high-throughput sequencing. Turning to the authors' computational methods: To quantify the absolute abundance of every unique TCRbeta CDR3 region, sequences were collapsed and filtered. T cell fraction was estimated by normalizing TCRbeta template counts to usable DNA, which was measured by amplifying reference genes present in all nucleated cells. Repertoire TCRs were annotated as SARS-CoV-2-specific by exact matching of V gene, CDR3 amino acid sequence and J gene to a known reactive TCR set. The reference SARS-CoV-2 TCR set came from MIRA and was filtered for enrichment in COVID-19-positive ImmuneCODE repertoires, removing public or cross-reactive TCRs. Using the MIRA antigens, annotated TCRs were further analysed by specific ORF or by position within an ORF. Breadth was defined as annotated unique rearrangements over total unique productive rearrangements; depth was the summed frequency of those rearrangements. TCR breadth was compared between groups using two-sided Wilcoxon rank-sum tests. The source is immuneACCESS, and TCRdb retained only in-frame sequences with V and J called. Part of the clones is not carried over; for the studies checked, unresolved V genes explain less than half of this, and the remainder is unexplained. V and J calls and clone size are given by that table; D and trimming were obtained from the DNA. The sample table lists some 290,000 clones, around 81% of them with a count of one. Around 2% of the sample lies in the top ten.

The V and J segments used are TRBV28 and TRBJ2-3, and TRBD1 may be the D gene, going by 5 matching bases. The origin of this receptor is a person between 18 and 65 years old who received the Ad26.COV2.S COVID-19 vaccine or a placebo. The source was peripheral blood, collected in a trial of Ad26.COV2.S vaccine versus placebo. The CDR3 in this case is CASKGSTDTQYF. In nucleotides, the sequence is TGTGCCAGCAAGGGGAGCACAGATACGCAGTATTTT.